Included here is one T cell receptor (beta chain) sequence, with context. The data originate from a study of blood T cell repertoires in COVID-19. For the study at large: Sources were T cells, B-cell-depleted T cells, or PBMCs; the material itself was cDNA or gDNA.

Germline CDR1 is MRHNA and CDR2 is SNTAGT. This CDR3 comprises 16 residues. V lost 6 bases, J lost 2 bases, and 11 bases stayed unmatched. The protocol was immunoSEQ multiplex PCR, while the TCRdb copy is restricted to in-frame clones and leaves out a portion. Among about 69,000 clones listed, approximately 90% were seen once. The clonotype comes from a woman aged 18 to 35 with acute or convalescent COVID-19. The chain couples TRBV6-4 to TRBJ2-3; 7 bases line up with TRBD1. The sequencing input was peripheral blood. The CDR3 loop reads CASRLPGQPATDTQYF. The DNA of the CDR3 is TGTGCCAGCAGGCTTCCGGGACAGCCGGCCACAGATACGCAGTATTTT.